This TCR beta chain was observed in a study of blood T cells in healthy people across ages. Study outcomes and limitations: Across samples, TCR beta diversity tracked strongly with naive T cell percentage.

Combining a sample-barcoded 5' primer with a J-beta primer mix, a second PCR ran for roughly 6 to 12 cycles. MiXCR was run by TCRdb on the 5' RACE reads, yielding one entry per CDR3 protein. The sample contains some 1.5 million distinct CDR3 sequences, about 30% of which appear only once. Total RNA extraction produced at least 6 micrograms (per sample) for the study. The germline V gene encodes CDR1 SGHRS and CDR2 YFSETQ. This CDR3 contains 15 residues. The V end was cut by 4 bases, the J end by 8 bases, with 19 bases between. The sample holds a few counts of this clonotype. Its specificity is unknown.

The clonotype comes from a woman aged 25 to 45 in good health. The chain has TRBV5-1 and TRBJ2-1, with D tentatively TRBD1 (6 bases). The sequencing input was blood. The CDR3 DNA reads as TGCGCCAGCAGCCCCGGACAGACTCTAGGCCATGAGCAGTTCTTC. Translating it yields CASSPGQTLGHEQFF.